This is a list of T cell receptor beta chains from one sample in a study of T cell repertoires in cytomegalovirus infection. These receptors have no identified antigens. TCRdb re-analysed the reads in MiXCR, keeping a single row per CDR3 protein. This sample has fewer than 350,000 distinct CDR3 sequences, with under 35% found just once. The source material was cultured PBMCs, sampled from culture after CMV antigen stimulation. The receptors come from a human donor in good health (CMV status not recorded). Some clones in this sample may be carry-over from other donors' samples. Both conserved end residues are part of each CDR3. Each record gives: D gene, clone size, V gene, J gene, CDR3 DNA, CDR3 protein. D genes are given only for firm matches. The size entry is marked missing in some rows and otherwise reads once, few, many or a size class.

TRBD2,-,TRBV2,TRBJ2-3,TGTGCCAGCACCCAGGGAACTAGCGGGAGATGGACAGATACGCAGTATTTT,CASTQGTSGRWTDTQYF
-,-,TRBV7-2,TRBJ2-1,TGTGCCAGCAGACCACACGGGGCTGCCAGGAACAATGAGCAGTTCTTC,CASRPHGAARNNEQFF
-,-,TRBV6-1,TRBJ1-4,TGTGCCAGCAGCGCTAACGGGCTAACTAATGAAAAACTGTTTTTT,CASSANGLTNEKLFF
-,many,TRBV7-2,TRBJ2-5,TGTGCCAGCAGCCCACAGGGTAGGGGGACCCAGTACTTC,CASSPQGRGTQYF
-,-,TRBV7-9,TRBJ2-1,TGTGCCAGCAGTCCGGGGCCCGAGCAGTTCTTC,CASSPGPEQFF
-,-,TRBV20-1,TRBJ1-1,TGCAGTGGAGGACAGCTGAACACTGAAGCTTTCTTT,CSGGQLNTEAFF
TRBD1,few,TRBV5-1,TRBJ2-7,TGCGCCAGCAGCTCTCGACAGGGGATGAAAGAGCAGTACTTC,CASSSRQGMKEQYF
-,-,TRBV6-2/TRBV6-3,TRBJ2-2,TGTGCCAGCAGCCCCCCAGACATTACCGGGGAGCTGTTTTTT,CASSPPDITGELFF
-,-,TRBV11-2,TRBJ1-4,TGTGCCAGCGGCGTGGACTGGGAGTATGGTGAAAAACTGTTTTTT,CASGVDWEYGEKLFF
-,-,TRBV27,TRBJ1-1,TGTGCCAGCAGTTTGTACCAGGGGTTCACTGAAGCTTTCTTT,CASSLYQGFTEAFF
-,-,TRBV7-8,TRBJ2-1,TGTGCCAGCAGCTCGTCGACTATTTATGAGCAGTTCTTC,CASSSSTIYEQFF
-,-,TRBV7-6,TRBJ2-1,TGTGCCAGCAGCTTAGGGAGGGGGGGACCCTACAATGAGCAGTTCTTC,CASSLGRGGPYNEQFF
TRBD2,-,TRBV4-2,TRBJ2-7,TGTGCCAGCAGCCAAGTTATGGCTAGCGGGAGAAGGTCCTACGAGCAGTACTTC,CASSQVMASGRRSYEQYF
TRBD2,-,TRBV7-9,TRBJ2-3,TGTGCCAGCAGCGCGCTAGCGGGAGCCGGAGATACGCAGTATTTT,CASSALAGAGDTQYF
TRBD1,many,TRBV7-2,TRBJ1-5,TGTGCCAGCAGCTTCGGGACAGGGATAAGCAATCAGCCCCAGCATTTT,CASSFGTGISNQPQHF
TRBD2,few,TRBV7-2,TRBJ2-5,TGTGCCAGCAGCCCAACTAGCGGGAGGTTGGAAGAGACCCAGTACTTC,CASSPTSGRLEETQYF
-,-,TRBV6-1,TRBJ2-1,TGTGCCAGCAGAGAGACTGTAGAGCAGTTCTTC,CASRETVEQFF
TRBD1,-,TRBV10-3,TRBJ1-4,TGTGCCATCGGGGACAGGGGGAATGAAAAACTGTTTTTT,CAIGDRGNEKLFF
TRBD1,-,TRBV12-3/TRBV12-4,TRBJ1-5,TGTGCCAGCAGTTTAGCCCGGACAGGTTTTAGCAATCAGCCCCAGCATTTT,CASSLARTGFSNQPQHF
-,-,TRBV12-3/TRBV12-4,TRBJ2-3,TGTGCCAGCAGTCCCGGGACGGGGGACACAGATACGCAGTATTTT,CASSPGTGDTDTQYF
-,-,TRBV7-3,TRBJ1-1,TGTGCCAGCAGCTTAACGTCGGGAGGTGAAGCTTTCTTT,CASSLTSGGEAFF
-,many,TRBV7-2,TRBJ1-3,TGTGCCAGCAGCTCCCATGACGGAAACTCTGGAAACACCATATATTTT,CASSSHDGNSGNTIYF
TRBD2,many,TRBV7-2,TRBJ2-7,TGTGCCAGCAGCTCCCTGGGGGGGAAAAACGAGCAGTACTTC,CASSSLGGKNEQYF
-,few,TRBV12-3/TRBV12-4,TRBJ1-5,TGTGCCAGCAGTTTCACCAGGGGAGAAAATCAGCCCCAGCATTTT,CASSFTRGENQPQHF
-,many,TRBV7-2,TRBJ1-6,TGTGCCAGCAGCTCCTCTTCACCCCTCCACTTT,CASSSSSPLHF
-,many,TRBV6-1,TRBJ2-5,TGTGCCAGCAGTGAAGGGGCTCACCGGGGTCGTGAGACCCAGTACTTC,CASSEGAHRGRETQYF
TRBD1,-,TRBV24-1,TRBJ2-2,TGTGCCACCAGTGATTTACTCGGACAGGGGAACACCGGGGAGCTGTTTTTT,CATSDLLGQGNTGELFF
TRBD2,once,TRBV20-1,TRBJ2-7,TGCAGTGCCAGAAGCCGCCCCAGCGGGAGGGTCCGCTCCTACGAGCAGTACTTC,CSARSRPSGRVRSYEQYF
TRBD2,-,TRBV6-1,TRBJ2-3,TGTGCCAGCAGTGAAGGGACTAGCGGGAGGCTCTGGTTTAGCACAGATACGCAGTATTTT,CASSEGTSGRLWFSTDTQYF
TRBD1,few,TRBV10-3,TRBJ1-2,TGTGCCATCAGTTCACCGGGACAGGGGAATCATGGCTACACCTTC,CAISSPGQGNHGYTF
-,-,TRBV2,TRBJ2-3,TGTGCCAGCAGTGAGTCAGGGATGTCGGCAGATACGCAGTATTTT,CASSESGMSADTQYF
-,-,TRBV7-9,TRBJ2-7,TGTGCCAGCAGCTTAGCGACCTTTTACGAGCAGTACTTC,CASSLATFYEQYF
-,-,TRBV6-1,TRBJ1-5,TGTGCCAGCAGTGAAGCGTTAGGTACTAATCAGCCCCAGCATTTT,CASSEALGTNQPQHF
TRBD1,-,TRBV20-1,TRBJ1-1,TGCAGTGCTAGAGTCGGGACAGGGGGGACTGAAGCTTTCTTT,CSARVGTGGTEAFF
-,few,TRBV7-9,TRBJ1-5,TGTGCCAGCAGCTCGCGCGTACCCGGGCCCCAGCATTTT,CASSSRVPGPQHF
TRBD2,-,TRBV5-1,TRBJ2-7,TGCGCCAGCAGCCGGGGGGGGGGGATGTACGAGCAGTACTTC,CASSRGGGMYEQYF
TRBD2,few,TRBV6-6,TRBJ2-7,TGTGCCAGCAGTTATCCGACTAGCGGGGGACTAAACTCCTACGAGCAGTACTTC,CASSYPTSGGLNSYEQYF
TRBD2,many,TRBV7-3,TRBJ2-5,TGTGCCAGCAGCCCTACGGGGCTAGCGGGAGTCAGGGAGACCCAGTACTTC,CASSPTGLAGVRETQYF
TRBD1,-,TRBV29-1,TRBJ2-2,TGCAGCGTTCGACAGGGCCTCACCGGGGAGCTGTTTTTT,CSVRQGLTGELFF
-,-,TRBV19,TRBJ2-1,TGTGCCAGTAGTAGCCCAACCCAGGTTAGCTCCTACAATGAGCAGTTCTTC,CASSSPTQVSSYNEQFF
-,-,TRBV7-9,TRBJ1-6,TGTGCCAGCAGCTTAGGCGGGGCCCTAGGTTCACCCCTCCACTTT,CASSLGGALGSPLHF
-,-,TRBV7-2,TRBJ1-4,TGTGCCAGCAGCTTAGGTTTCCGGGGGCTGGGTGAAAAACTGTTTTTT,CASSLGFRGLGEKLFF
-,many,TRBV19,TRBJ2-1,TGTGCCAGTAGCCAGGTACTCTACAATGAGCAGTTCTTC,CASSQVLYNEQFF
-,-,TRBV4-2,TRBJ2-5,TGTGCCAGCAGCCAAGGAGTAACGGAGACCCAGTACTTC,CASSQGVTETQYF
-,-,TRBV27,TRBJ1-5,TGTGCCAGCAGACACCCGGGGGAGCCCCAGCATTTT,CASRHPGEPQHF
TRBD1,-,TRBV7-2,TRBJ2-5,TGTGCCAGCAGCTCCCGGGACAGGGTTGGGACCCAGTACTTC,CASSSRDRVGTQYF
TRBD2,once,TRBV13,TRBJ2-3,TGTGCCAGCAGCCGAGGCTTTAGCGGGGGTTCCACAGATACGCAGTATTTT,CASSRGFSGGSTDTQYF
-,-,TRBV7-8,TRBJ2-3,TGTGCCAGCAGCTCACTAGAGGATACGCAGTATTTT,CASSSLEDTQYF
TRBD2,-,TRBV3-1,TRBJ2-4,TGTGCCAGCAGCCAAGGACTAGCGGGAGGGCCTCAGAACATTCAGTACTTC,CASSQGLAGGPQNIQYF
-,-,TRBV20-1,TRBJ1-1,TGCAGTGCTAGGGCTCCGGACACTGAAGCTTTCTTT,CSARAPDTEAFF
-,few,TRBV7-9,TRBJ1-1,TGTGCCAGCAGCCATCGGGGGATTAAATCGAACACTGAAGCTTTCTTT,CASSHRGIKSNTEAFF
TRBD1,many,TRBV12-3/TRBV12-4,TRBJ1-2,TGTGCCAGCAGATATACGGGACAGGGAGAGGGCTACACCTTC,CASRYTGQGEGYTF
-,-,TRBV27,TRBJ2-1,TGTGCCAGCAGTTTTGCGGGGCGGTGGGATGAGCAGTTCTTC,CASSFAGRWDEQFF
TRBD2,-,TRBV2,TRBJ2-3,TGTGCCAGCAGTGAAATTCGGGGGGGCACGAATACGCAGTATTTT,CASSEIRGGTNTQYF